A selection of T cell receptor beta chains follows, all from one sample in a study of T cells in Graves' hyperthyroidism and ophthalmopathy. MiXCR, applied by TCRdb to the multiplex PCR reads, yields one record per CDR3 protein. Among about 590,000 distinct CDR3 sequences listed, 14% were seen once. The sample consisted of blood. These TCRs come from a woman aged 18-30 years with Graves' ophthalmopathy. Both conserved end residues are part of each CDR3. The D gene is left open where the match is weak. Size values are once, few and many counts, or a class for expanded clones, and some rows have none.

j_call v_call cdr3_length d_call clone_size cdr3_nt cdr3_aa
TRBJ2-7 TRBV6-1 15 . many TGTGCCAGCAGTCTATATTACAGAGGGGGCTACGAGCAGTACTTC CASSLYYRGGYEQYF
TRBJ1-1 TRBV18 15 . many TGTGCCAGCTCACCACTGGCAGGGGTGAACACTGAAGCTTTCTTT CASSPLAGVNTEAFF
TRBJ2-2 TRBV4-3 15 . . TGCGCCAGCAGCCAAGATAAAGTACACACCGGGGAGCTGTTTTTT CASSQDKVHTGELFF
TRBJ2-7 TRBV28 15 . many TGTGCCAGCAGTTTATTTGGTGGCAGTGACTACGAGCAGTACTTC CASSLFGGSDYEQYF
TRBJ2-7 TRBV2 14 TRBD1 many TGTGCCAGCAGGGACAGGGGTGGGGGTTACGAGCAGTACTTC CASRDRGGGYEQYF
TRBJ2-5 TRBV2 14 TRBD2 many TGTGCCAGCAGTGGACTAGCGGAGGGAGAGACCCAGTACTTC CASSGLAEGETQYF
TRBJ1-1 TRBV27 13 TRBD1 many TGTGCCAGCACCTTGGGACAGGGTTGGCCAGCTTTCTTT CASTLGQGWPAFF
TRBJ2-3 TRBV12-3/TRBV12-4 16 . many TGTGCCAGCCGCGCGCCGGGACCCGGGGTCGCAGATACGCAGTATTTT CASRAPGPGVADTQYF
TRBJ1-2 TRBV28 14 TRBD1 few TGTGCCAGCAGTATTCCGGGACAGAGCTATGGCTACACCTTC CASSIPGQSYGYTF
TRBJ2-7 TRBV10-2 15 TRBD2 . TGCGCCAGCAGTGATGCCGGGACTACCTCCTACGAGCAGTACTTC CASSDAGTTSYEQYF
TRBJ1-5 TRBV28 15 TRBD1 many TGTGCCAGCAGGCCCGGAGGGACAGATGATCAGCCCCAGCATTTT CASRPGGTDDQPQHF
TRBJ2-3 TRBV4-1 15 . few TGCGCCAGCAGCCAAAGGTTGATTTTCACAGATACGCAGTATTTT CASSQRLIFTDTQYF
TRBJ2-1 TRBV7-8 18 TRBD2 many TGTGCCAGCAGCTTACGAATTTTGGGACTAGCGCCAGGAAATGAGCAGTTCTTC CASSLRILGLAPGNEQFF
TRBJ1-2 TRBV5-5 15 . few TGTGCCAGCAGCTTGGCCGGCAGATTCTCTGGTGGCTACACCTTC CASSLAGRFSGGYTF
TRBJ2-1 TRBV7-8 18 TRBD2 . TGTGCCAGCAGCTTAACTGCCATCGGACTAGCGGGAGGGGATGAGCAGTTCTTC CASSLTAIGLAGGDEQFF
TRBJ2-1 TRBV24-1 15 . . TGTGCCACCAGTGATCCGGCCGGGACTCCCAATGAGCAGTTCTTC CATSDPAGTPNEQFF
TRBJ2-7 TRBV3-1 16 TRBD2 many TGTGCCAGCAGCCTTCTTCATAGCGGGAGAGGCTACGAGCAGTACTTC CASSLLHSGRGYEQYF
TRBJ1-5 TRBV6-5 17 . few TGTGCCAGCAGTTACTCGGGCAGCCCGGCTAGCAATCAGCCCCAGCATTTT CASSYSGSPASNQPQHF